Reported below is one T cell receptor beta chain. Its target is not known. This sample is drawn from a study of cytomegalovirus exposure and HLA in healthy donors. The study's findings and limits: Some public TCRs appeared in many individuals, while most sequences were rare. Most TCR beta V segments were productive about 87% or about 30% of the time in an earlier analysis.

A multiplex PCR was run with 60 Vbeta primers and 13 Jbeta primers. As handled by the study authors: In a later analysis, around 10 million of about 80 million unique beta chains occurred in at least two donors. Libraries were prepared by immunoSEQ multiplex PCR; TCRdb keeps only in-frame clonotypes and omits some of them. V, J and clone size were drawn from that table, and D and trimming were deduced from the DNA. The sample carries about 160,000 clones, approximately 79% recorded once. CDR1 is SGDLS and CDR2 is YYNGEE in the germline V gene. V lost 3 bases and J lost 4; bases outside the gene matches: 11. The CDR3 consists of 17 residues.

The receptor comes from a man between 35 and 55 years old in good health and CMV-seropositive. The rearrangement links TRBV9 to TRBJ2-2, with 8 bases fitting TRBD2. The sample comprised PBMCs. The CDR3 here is CASSEGGRGAFTGELFF. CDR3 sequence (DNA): TGTGCCAGCAGCGAGGGGGGGCGGGGGGCCTTCACCGGGGAGCTGTTTTTT.